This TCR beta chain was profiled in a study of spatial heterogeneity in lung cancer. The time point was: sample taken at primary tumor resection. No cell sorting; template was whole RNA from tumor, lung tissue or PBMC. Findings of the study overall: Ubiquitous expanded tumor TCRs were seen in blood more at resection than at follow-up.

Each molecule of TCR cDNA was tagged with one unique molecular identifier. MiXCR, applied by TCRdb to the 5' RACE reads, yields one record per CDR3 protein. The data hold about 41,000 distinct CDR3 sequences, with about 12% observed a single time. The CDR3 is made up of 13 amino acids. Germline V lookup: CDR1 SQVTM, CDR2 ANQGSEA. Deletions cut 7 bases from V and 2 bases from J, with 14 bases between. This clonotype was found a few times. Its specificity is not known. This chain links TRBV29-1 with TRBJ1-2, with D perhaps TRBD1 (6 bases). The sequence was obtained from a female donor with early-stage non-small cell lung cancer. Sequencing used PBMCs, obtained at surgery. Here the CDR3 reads CSARTEENYGYTF. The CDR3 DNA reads TGCAGCGCCCGGACAGAGGAGAACTATGGCTACACCTTC.